A selection of T cell receptor beta chains follows, all from one sample in a study of blood T cell repertoires in COVID-19. Clones were read by immunoSEQ multiplex PCR, and TCRdb kept only the in-frame ones, dropping some. The sample holds under 300,000 clones, 86% seen once. Input material: peripheral blood. Receptors were obtained from a man older than 75 with acute or convalescent COVID-19. The CDR3 runs from the conserved cysteine through the conserved F or W. Fields, in order: clone size, J gene, D gene, V gene, CDR3 protein, CDR3 DNA. D genes are given only for firm matches. Expanded clones are given a class, and other clones once, few, many or no size at all.

>once|TRBJ2-7|TRBD2|TRBV19
CASSTGLAGGEQYF
TGTGCCAGTAGTACGGGACTAGCGGGAGGCGAGCAGTACTTC
>NA|TRBJ2-7|NA|TRBV4-1
CASSQGSGTSYEQYF
TGCGCCAGCAGCCAAGGCTCGGGAACATCCTACGAGCAGTACTTC
>NA|TRBJ1-2|NA|TRBV19
CATNSKGASDQYGYTF
TGTGCCACCAATAGTAAAGGGGCCAGTGACCAATACGGCTACACCTTC
>NA|TRBJ2-7|NA|TRBV6-1
CASSEGRDRFVHEQYF
TGTGCCAGCAGTGAAGGGAGGGACAGATTTGTCCACGAGCAGTACTTC
>NA|TRBJ2-3|NA|TRBV7-3
CASSLTGRWNTQYF
TGTGCCAGCAGCTTAACAGGCAGGTGGAATACGCAGTATTTT
>NA|TRBJ1-5|TRBD1|TRBV19
CASSGGTGGAGQPQHF
TGTGCCAGTAGTGGAGGGACAGGGGGCGCGGGTCAGCCCCAGCATTTT
>NA|TRBJ2-1|TRBD1|TRBV29-1
CSLEIRGLPNEQFF
TGCAGCCTAGAGATAAGGGGGCTCCCTAATGAGCAGTTCTTC
>NA|TRBJ2-7|TRBD1|TRBV18
CASSPGTGRDEQYF
TGTGCCAGCTCACCCGGGACAGGTAGAGACGAGCAGTACTTC
>NA|TRBJ1-4|NA|TRBV4-1
CASTQRNTGNEKLFF
TGCGCCAGCACCCAGCGGAACACCGGAAATGAAAAACTGTTTTTT
>NA|TRBJ1-1|NA|TRBV5-1
CASTLQPYSLGGMNTEAFF
TGCGCCAGCACCCTACAGCCATACAGCCTCGGGGGAATGAACACTGAAGCTTTCTTT
>NA|TRBJ1-5|NA|TRBV28
CASTPTVLSNQPQHF
TGTGCCAGCACTCCGACAGTACTTAGCAATCAGCCCCAGCATTTT
>NA|TRBJ2-2|NA|TRBV6-6
CASSRYRTDANTGELFF
TGTGCCAGCAGCCGATATCGGACAGACGCGAACACCGGGGAGCTGTTTTTT
>NA|TRBJ2-3|NA|TRBV5-6
CASSLVPISSTDTQYF
TGTGCCAGCAGCTTGGTTCCCATCAGTAGCACAGATACGCAGTATTTT
>few|TRBJ1-1|NA|TRBV10-3
CAISGGDTEAFF
TGTGCCATCAGTGGGGGGGACACTGAAGCTTTCTTT
>NA|TRBJ1-4|NA|TRBV28
CASSEGWEKLFF
TGTGCCAGCAGTGAGGGTTGGGAAAAACTGTTTTTT
>NA|TRBJ2-6|NA|TRBV2
CASTFPGAGANVLTF
TGTGCCAGCACCTTCCCAGGGGCCGGGGCCAACGTCCTGACTTTC
>NA|TRBJ1-2|NA|TRBV29-1
CSVEVTDNYGYTF
TGCAGCGTTGAAGTGACAGACAACTATGGCTACACCTTC
>NA|TRBJ1-2|NA|TRBV12-3/TRBV12-4
CASSQGGGGYTF
TGTGCCAGCAGTCAGGGTGGCGGTGGCTACACCTTC
>NA|TRBJ1-2|NA|TRBV5-4
CASSPGAFGYGYTF
TGTGCCAGCAGCCCAGGGGCTTTCGGCTATGGCTACACCTTC
>NA|TRBJ2-5|TRBD1|TRBV3-1/TRBV3-2
CASSQGQGETQYF
TGTGCCAGCAGCCAAGGACAGGGGGAGACCCAGTACTTC
>NA|TRBJ2-3|NA|TRBV5-1
CASSLGTFTDTQYF
TGCGCCAGCAGCCTGGGGACATTCACAGATACGCAGTATTTT